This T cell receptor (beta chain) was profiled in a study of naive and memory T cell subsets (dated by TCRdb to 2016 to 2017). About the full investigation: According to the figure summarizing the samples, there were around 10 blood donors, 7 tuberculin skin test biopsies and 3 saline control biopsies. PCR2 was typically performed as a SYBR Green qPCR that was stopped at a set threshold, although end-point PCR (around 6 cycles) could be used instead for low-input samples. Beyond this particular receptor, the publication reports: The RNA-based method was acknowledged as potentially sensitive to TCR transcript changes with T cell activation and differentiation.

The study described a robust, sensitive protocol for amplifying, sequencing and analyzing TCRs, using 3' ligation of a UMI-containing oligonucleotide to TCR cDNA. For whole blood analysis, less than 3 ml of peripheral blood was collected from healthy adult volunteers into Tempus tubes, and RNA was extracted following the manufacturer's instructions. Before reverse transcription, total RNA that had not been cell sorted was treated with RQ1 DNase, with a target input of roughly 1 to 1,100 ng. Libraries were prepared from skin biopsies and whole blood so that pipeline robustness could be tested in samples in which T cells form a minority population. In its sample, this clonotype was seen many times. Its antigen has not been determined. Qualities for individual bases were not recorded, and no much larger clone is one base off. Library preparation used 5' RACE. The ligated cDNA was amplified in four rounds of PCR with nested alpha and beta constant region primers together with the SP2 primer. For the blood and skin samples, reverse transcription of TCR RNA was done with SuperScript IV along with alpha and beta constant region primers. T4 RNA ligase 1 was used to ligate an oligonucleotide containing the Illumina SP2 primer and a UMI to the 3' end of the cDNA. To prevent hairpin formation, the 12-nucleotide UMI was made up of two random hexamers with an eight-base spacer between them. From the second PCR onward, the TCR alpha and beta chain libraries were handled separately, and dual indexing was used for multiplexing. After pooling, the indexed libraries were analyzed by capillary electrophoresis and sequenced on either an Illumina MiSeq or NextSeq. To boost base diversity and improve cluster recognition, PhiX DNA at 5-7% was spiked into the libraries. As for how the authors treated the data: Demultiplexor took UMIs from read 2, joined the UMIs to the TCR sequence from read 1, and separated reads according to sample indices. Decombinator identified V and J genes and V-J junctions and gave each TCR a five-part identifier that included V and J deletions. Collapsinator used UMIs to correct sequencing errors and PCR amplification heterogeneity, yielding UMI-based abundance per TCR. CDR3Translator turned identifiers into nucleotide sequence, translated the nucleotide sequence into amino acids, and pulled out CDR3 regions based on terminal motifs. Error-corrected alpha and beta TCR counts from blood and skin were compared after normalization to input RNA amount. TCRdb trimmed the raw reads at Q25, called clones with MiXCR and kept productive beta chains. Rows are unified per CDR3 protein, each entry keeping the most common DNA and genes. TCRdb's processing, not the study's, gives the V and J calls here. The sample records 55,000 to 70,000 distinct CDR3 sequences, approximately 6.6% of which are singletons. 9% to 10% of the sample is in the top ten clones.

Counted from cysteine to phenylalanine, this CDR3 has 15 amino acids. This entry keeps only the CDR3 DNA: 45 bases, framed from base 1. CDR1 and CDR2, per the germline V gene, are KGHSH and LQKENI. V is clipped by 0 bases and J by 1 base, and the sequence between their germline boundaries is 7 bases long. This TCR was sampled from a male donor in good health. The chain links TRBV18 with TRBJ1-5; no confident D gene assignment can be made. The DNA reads TGTGCCAGCTCACCACCGGGAACCAGCAATCAGCCCCAGCATTTT. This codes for CASSPPGTSNQPQHF.